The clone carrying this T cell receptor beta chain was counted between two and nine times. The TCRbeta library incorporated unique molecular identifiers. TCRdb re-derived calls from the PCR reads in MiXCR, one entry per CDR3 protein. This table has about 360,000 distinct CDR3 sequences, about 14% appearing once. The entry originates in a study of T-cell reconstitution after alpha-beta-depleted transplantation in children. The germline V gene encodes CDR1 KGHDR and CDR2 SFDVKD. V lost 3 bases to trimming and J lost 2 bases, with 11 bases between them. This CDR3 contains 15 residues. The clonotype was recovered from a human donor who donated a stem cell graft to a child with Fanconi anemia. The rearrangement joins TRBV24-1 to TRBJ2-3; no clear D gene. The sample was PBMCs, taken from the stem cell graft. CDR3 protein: CATSDPTETTDTQYF. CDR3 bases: TGTGCCACCAGTGATCCCACAGAGACCACAGATACGCAGTATTTT.